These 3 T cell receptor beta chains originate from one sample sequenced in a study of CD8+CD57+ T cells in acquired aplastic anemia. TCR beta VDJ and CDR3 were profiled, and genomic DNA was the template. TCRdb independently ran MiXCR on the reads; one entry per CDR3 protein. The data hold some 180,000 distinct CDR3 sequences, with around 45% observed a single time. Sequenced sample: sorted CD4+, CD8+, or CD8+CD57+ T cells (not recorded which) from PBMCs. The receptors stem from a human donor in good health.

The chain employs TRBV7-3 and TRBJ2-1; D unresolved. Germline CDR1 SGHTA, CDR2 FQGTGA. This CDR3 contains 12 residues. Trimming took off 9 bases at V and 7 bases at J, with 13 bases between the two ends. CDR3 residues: CASSLGRNEQFF. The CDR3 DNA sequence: TGTGCCAGTAGTTTAGGTCGGAATGAGCAGTTCTTC. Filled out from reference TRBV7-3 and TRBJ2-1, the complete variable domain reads GAGVSQTPSNKVTEKGKYVELRCDPISGHTALYWYRQSLGQGPEFLIYFQGTGAADDSGLPNDRFFAVRPEGSVSTLKIQRTERGDSAVYLCASSLGRNEQFFGPGTRLTVL.

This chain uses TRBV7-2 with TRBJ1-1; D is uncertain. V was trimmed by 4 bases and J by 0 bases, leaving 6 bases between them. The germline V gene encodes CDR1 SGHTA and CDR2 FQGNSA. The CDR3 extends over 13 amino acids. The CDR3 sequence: CASSSVMNTEAFF. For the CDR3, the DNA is TGTGCCAGCAGCTCGGTCATGAACACTGAAGCTTTCTTT.

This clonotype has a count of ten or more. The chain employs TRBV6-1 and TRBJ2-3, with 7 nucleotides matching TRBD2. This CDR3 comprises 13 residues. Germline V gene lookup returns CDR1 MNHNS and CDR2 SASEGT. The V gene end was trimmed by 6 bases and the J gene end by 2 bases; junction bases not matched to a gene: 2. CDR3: CASRAGNTDTQYF. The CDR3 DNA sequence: TGTGCCAGCAGAGCGGGAAACACAGATACGCAGTATTTT.